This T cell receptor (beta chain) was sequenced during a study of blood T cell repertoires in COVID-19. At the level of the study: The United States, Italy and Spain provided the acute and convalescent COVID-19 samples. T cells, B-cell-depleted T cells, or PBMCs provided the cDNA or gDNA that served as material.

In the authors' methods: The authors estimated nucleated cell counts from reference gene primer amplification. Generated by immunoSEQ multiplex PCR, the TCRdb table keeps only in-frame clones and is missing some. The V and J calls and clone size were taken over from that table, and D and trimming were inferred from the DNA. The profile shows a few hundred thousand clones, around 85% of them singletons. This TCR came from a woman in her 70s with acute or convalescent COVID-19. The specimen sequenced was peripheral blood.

In nucleotides, the CDR3 is TGTGCCAGCAGTTTCAGAGAAGCTTTCTTT. This translates into CASSFREAFF. The J gene is TRBJ1-1, the V gene TRBV28; D is uncertain. Per germline, CDR1 MDHEN and CDR2 SYDVKM. The CDR3 sequence is 10 residues long. The V end was cut by 3 bases, the J end by 8 bases, with 4 bases between.